The TCR beta chain under discussion was sequenced for a study of PD-L1 blockade in urothelial cancer. This clone was observed a few times. Sequencing was performed with immunoSEQ multiplex PCR; in TCRdb, only in-frame clones are kept and a portion is missing. The sample holds tens of thousands of clones, about 90% seen once. Time point in this sample: pretreatment peripheral blood. Locally advanced or metastatic urothelial carcinoma affected all patients. The CDR3 runs to 18 residues. Germline assignment: CDR1 LNHDA and CDR2 SQIVND (reference sequence). Trimming stripped 3 bases from V and 4 bases from J, with 24 bases between.

The V and J genes are TRBV19 and TRBJ1-2; D may be TRBD1 (6 bases). The receptor was isolated from an older man with urothelial cancer. The source material was PBMCs, sampled around atezolizumab (anti-PD-L1) treatment. The CDR3, as DNA: TGTGCCAGTAGTATTGGGTCGAGAGCAGGCGGGGGCCTCTATGGCTACACCTTC. Translated: CASSIGSRAGGGLYGYTF.